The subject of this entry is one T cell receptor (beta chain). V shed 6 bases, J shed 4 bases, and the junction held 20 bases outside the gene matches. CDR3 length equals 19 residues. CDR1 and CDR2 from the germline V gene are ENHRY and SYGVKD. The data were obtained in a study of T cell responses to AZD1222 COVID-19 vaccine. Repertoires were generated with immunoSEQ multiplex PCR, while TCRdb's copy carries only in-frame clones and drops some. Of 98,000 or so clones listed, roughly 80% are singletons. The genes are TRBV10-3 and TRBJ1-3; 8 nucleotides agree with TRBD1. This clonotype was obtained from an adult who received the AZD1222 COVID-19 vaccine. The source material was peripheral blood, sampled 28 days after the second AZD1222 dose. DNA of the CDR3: TGTGCCATCAGCCCGGCCACTCCCGGGACAGGAATTATCGGAAACACCATATATTTT. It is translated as CAISPATPGTGIIGNTIYF.